The following is a TCR beta chain sequence with its context. Its target is unknown. Generated by immunoSEQ multiplex PCR, the TCRdb table keeps only in-frame clones and is missing some. The sample gives fewer than 55,000 clones, 85% to 90% of which show up once; just over 9% is in the top ten. All the patients suffered relapse after autologous stem cell transplantation, and brentuximab vedotin exposure differed. This sample was included in a study of PD-1 blockade in classical Hodgkin lymphoma. Trimming removed 6 bases at V and 0 bases at J, with 8 bases between. The germline CDR1 and CDR2 sequences are MNHNS and SASEGT. CDR3 length equals 13 residues. Study results and limitations: CD4+ TCR diversity, unlike CD8+, rose significantly by C4D1. The authors have not defined what causes the repertoire differences, possibly disease activity or prior therapy. Newly diagnosed patients were reported to start with lower TCR diversity than healthy donors.

The J gene is TRBJ1-2, the V gene TRBV6-1, with unresolved D. This material consisted of peripheral blood mononuclear cells (PBMCs), taken at baseline. This receptor was obtained from a human donor with classical Hodgkin lymphoma. This CDR3 is CASSQTSNYGYTF. The CDR3 nucleotides are TGTGCCAGCAGCCAGACTTCTAACTATGGCTACACCTTC.